What follows is one T cell receptor (beta chain) and its context. The antigen remains undetermined. The data are from a study of T cell repertoires in cytomegalovirus infection. Study in general: Recently identified HLA-C-restricted CMV epitopes were used, and well-studied HLA-B-restricted CMV epitopes were used as well.

TCRdb reprocessed the reads via MiXCR and lists one record per CDR3 protein. The table shows a few hundred thousand distinct CDR3 sequences, with approximately 40% occurring only once. Sequenced material: cultured PBMCs, taken from culture after CMV antigen stimulation. This TCR came from a human donor in good health (CMV status not recorded). Some clones in this sample may be carry-over from other donors' samples.

The CDR3 region is CASSPYRETDTQYF. Written as DNA, the CDR3 is TGTGCCAGCTCTCCCTACAGGGAAACAGATACGCAGTATTTT. This chain joins TRBV18 and TRBJ2-3; TRBD1 might be the D (6 bases). In germline, CDR1 is KGHSH, CDR2 LQKENI. CDR3 length: 14 amino acids. V dropped 6 bases and J dropped 3 bases, with 13 bases sitting between them.